The rows below give T cell receptor beta chains drawn from one sample of a study of cytomegalovirus exposure and HLA in healthy donors. The data were produced by immunoSEQ multiplex PCR, yet TCRdb's version contains in-frame clones alone and is incomplete. The sample shows about 93,000 clones, over 55% of them seen only once. Sequenced: PBMCs. The receptors stem from a boy between 10 and 17 years old in good health and CMV-seropositive. The conserved cysteine and the conserved F or W are not part of the CDR3 here.

>TRBJ2-5|TRBV11-3
ASSLGTEGETQY
>TRBJ2-1|TRBV5-1
ASSSLGNGEQF
>TRBJ2-1|TRBV5-1
ASSLGQGYEQF
>TRBJ1-5|TRBV18
ATSVAGGAYSNQPQH
>TRBJ1-4|TRBV2
ASSDVMEKLF
>TRBJ2-7|TRBV7-2
ASSLTSGGTYEQY
>TRBJ2-7|TRBV4-2
ASSLRKGNEQY
>TRBJ2-3|TRBV5-3
ARSPSGGRTDTQY
>TRBJ1-1|TRBV30
ALSRGLGTEAF
>TRBJ1-2|TRBV28
ASSLWQGADGYT
>TRBJ1-2|TRBV6-5
ASSEGWGDGYT
>TRBJ2-1|TRBV9
ASSELAGGYNEQF
>TRBJ2-3|TRBV15
ATSTYSGKGDTQY
>TRBJ2-7|TRBV7-2
ASSVRLAGSYEQY
>TRBJ1-3|TRBV29-1
SVGDLGNTIY
>TRBJ1-4|TRBV7-3
ASSLDRLREKLF
>TRBJ1-5|TRBV30
AWSDGRGGAHQPQN
>TRBJ1-2|TRBV25-1
ASSEYFGQYGYT
>TRBJ2-2|TRBV7-3
ASSPPGGGRRIDSGELF
>TRBJ1-5|TRBV5-1
ASSLGGEGNQPQH
>TRBJ2-3|TRBV5-1
ASSLGQGAFVDTQY
>TRBJ2-7|TRBV4-3
ASSQDWLRDRIYEQY
>TRBJ2-1|TRBV19
ASSRGSEQF
>TRBJ1-1|TRBV6-5
ASSRPDPEAF
>TRBJ2-7|TRBV2
ASSEYRSTGEQY
>TRBJ2-5|TRBV5-1
ASSPGQQETQY
>TRBJ1-2|TRBV11-2
ASGQNEGAYGYT
>TRBJ1-2|TRBV27
ASSLSTPGGGFGYT
>TRBJ2-1|TRBV30
AWRGGGFTRWGGEQF
>TRBJ1-5|TRBV5-1
ATSRGPQH
>TRBJ1-2|TRBV6-5
ASSYRQEANYGYT
>TRBJ2-7|TRBV7-9
SSSFGTGRYEQY
>TRBJ1-5|TRBV19
ASKQGDQPQH
>TRBJ1-6|TRBV9
ASSVEGDPGPDAPLH
>TRBJ1-4|TRBV4-1
ASSQPTPSTGEEEKLF
>TRBJ2-1|TRBV4-2
ASSQDERDWNEQF
>TRBJ1-4|TRBV4-1
ASSQGTLKGSEKLF
>TRBJ2-5|TRBV5-6
ASSLKGLETQY
>TRBJ2-3|TRBV9
ASSARGTDTQY
>TRBJ2-2|TRBV6-1
ASLDRSTGELF
>TRBJ1-3|TRBV15
ATSRDRPGIGTIY
>TRBJ1-3|TRBV7-2
ASSLATGGGNTIY
>TRBJ2-6|TRBV19
ASDVGQGASGANVLT
>TRBJ2-5|TRBV9
ASSVDHKETQY
>TRBJ2-3|TRBV7-9
ASSGVAGGPDTQY
>TRBJ1-5|TRBV4-1
ASSAPGQGYNQPQH
>TRBJ2-7|TRBV12-5
ASGLVLGQGADEQY
>TRBJ1-5|TRBV7-2
ASSLEGAAPQH
>TRBJ2-7|TRBV10-3
AISESGGLASYEQY
>TRBJ2-7|TRBV2
ASSEGYSPYEQY
>TRBJ2-2|TRBV5-6
ASSLGPRENTGELF
>TRBJ2-1|TRBV9
ASSPMTSHEQF
>TRBJ2-7|TRBV4-1
ASSQDTAGTGYEQY
>TRBJ2-7|TRBV27
ASSRLSGLAPFEQY